This passage covers 10 T cell receptor beta chains from one sample sequenced in a study of shared clonotypes between healthy human individuals (dated by TCRdb to 2018 to 2020). Library prep was done by the immunoSEQ multiplex PCR assay. What TCRdb holds here is the immuneACCESS table cut down to in-frame rearrangements. Part of the clones is not present; checked against another copy, under half of the missing clones reflect an unresolved V gene, and the others are unexplained. The sample table records more than 2,000,000 clones; roughly 92% of these occur just once. Roughly 0.15% of the sample goes to the ten largest clones. Sample: naive CD4+ T cells sorted from blood. In the paper's terms, the cell subset or site label means: CD45RA+ positively selected. The receptors here all came from a man aged 18 to 29 in good health.

The rearrangement links TRBV7-3 to TRBJ2-1; tentatively, D is TRBD2 (5 bases). Germline values: CDR1 SGHTA, CDR2 FQGTGA. V was shortened by 2 bases and J by 2 bases, with 10 bases between the two germline ends. CDR3 length: 15 residues. CDR3 DNA sequence: TGTGCCAGCAGCTTAGACCGGGGAACCTACAATGAGCAGTTCTTC. It yields the protein CASSLDRGTYNEQFF.

As concerns this clone: The same CDR3 also results from other DNA sequences found in this sample. The chain carries TRBV10-3 and TRBJ2-3; D is possibly TRBD2 (6 bases). V shed 6 bases and J shed 1 base, with 8 bases lying between them. The CDR3 is 13 amino acids. Germline V gene sequence: CDR1 ENHRY, CDR2 SYGVKD. This chain's CDR3 is CAIRGGGTDTQYF. The CDR3 DNA follows: TGTGCCATCAGGGGGGGAGGCACAGATACGCAGTATTTT.

V gene TRBV30 combines with J gene TRBJ2-1, with 12 bases identical to TRBD2. With V trimmed by 2 bases and J by 6 bases, 11 bases remained unmatched. CDR1 is GTSNPN, CDR2 SVGIG, per germline (reference sequence). This CDR3 has 17 amino acids. CDR3: CAWSIPRLAGAGNEQFF. CDR3 coding DNA: TGTGCCTGGAGTATCCCCCGACTAGCGGGGGCTGGCAATGAGCAGTTCTTC.

Concerning this clone: Within the sample, other DNA sequences also encode this same CDR3. The V and J genes are TRBV7-2 and TRBJ2-1; D ambiguous. Germline V gene lookup returns CDR1 SGHTA and CDR2 FQGNSA. Trimming stripped 5 bases from V and 6 bases from J, with 11 bases between. CDR3 length: 13 amino acids. CDR3 protein: CASSLGTGNEQFF. The CDR3 region has the DNA TGTGCCAGCAGCCTCGGTACGGGCAATGAGCAGTTCTTC.

A note on this clone: Other DNA variants within this sample encode the same CDR3. The chain combines TRBV18 with TRBJ1-5; 11 bases are a match to TRBD1. V dropped 5 bases and J dropped 1; count of bases not matched to a gene: 1. Germline CDR1 reads KGHSH; CDR2 reads LQKENI. The CDR3 sequence is 15 residues long. The CDR3 region is CASSGQGASNQPQHF. CDR3 sequence (DNA): TGTGCCAGCTCAGGACAGGGGGCGAGCAATCAGCCCCAGCATTTT.

A few counts support this clone. The chain couples TRBV19 to TRBJ1-5; D may be TRBD1 (5 bases). The CDR3 covers 15 residues. V lost 6 bases, J lost 0 bases, and 12 bases lay in between. CDR1 and CDR2 from the germline V gene are LNHDA and SQIVND (reference sequence). In DNA form, the CDR3 reads TGTGCCAGTAGGGTCGGGACGTTTAGCAATCAGCCCCAGCATTTT. This codes for CASRVGTFSNQPQHF. The full variable domain, its missing parts supplied by reference TRBV19 and TRBJ1-5, is DGGITQSPKYLFRKEGQNVTLSCEQNLNHDAMYWYRQDPGQGLRLIYYSQIVNDFQKGDIAEGYSVSREKKESFPLTVTSAQKNPTAFYLCASRVGTFSNQPQHFGDGTRLSIL.

About this clone itself: Other nucleotide sequences in the sample specify the same CDR3. This sequence joins TRBV5-1 and TRBJ2-3; TRBD2 matches 8 bases. Germline CDR1 reads SGHRS; CDR2 reads YFSETQ. This CDR3 comprises 13 residues. V shed 7 bases, J shed 3 bases, and the junction held 4 bases outside the gene matches. The CDR3 sequence: CASGSGATDTQYF. The CDR3 DNA reads TGCGCCAGCGGTAGCGGGGCTACAGATACGCAGTATTTT.

The rearrangement joins TRBV7-6 to TRBJ1-4, with D possibly matching TRBD1 (6 bases). CDR1 SGHVS and CDR2 FNYEAQ come from the germline V gene. V was pared by 2 bases and J by 4 bases, with 14 bases between. This CDR3 region has 16 residues. Here the CDR3 DNA reads TGTGCCAGCAGCTTAATGCCCCAGGGGTTTAATGAAAAACTGTTTTTT. It codes for CASSLMPQGFNEKLFF.

The chain uses TRBV6-5 and TRBJ2-1; D is ambiguous. The germline V gene has CDR1 MNHEY and CDR2 SVGAGI. This CDR3 region has 14 residues. V was clipped by 7 bases and J by 4 bases, with 14 bases between them. The CDR3 protein is CASNRIGLYNEQFF. The CDR3 nucleotides read TGTGCCAGCAACCGAATCGGTCTGTACAATGAGCAGTTCTTC.

This rearrangement joins TRBV4-3 to TRBJ2-7; 13 bases are a match to TRBD2. The CDR3 length is 18 residues. The V gene's germline CDR1 is LGHNA and CDR2 YSLEER. J lost 2 bases, V lost 4 bases, and 11 bases had no gene match. As DNA, the CDR3 is TGCGCCAGCAGCCGAGCGATGGGACTAGCGGGGATAACCTACGAGCAGTACTTC. Translated, it gives CASSRAMGLAGITYEQYF.